The rows below give T cell receptor beta chains drawn from one sample of a study of cytotoxic CD8 clonotypes in ibrutinib-treated CLL. Here immunoSEQ multiplex PCR was the method, and the copy in TCRdb shows in-frame clones only, minus some. The sample lists under 200,000 clones, 70% to 85% seen once, with around 2% in the top ten. The sample in question was PBMCs, obtained after 12 months of ibrutinib treatment. These receptors came from a human donor with chronic lymphocytic leukemia. The CDR3 runs from the conserved cysteine through the conserved F or W. The order of the fields is clone size, D gene, J gene, V gene, CDR3 DNA, CDR3 protein. D genes are given only for firm matches. Clone size is stated in some rows and not others, as once, few, many or a class when expanded.

clone size: NA; D gene: NA; J gene: TRBJ2-1; V gene: TRBV27; CDR3 DNA: TGTGCCAGCAGTTTGAGGGTGACCGGCCCCTACAATGAGCAGTTCTTC; CDR3 protein: CASSLRVTGPYNEQFF
clone size: NA; D gene: NA; J gene: TRBJ2-2; V gene: TRBV28; CDR3 DNA: TGTGCCAGCAGTTTATTGTGGGACACCGGGGAGCTGTTTTTT; CDR3 protein: CASSLLWDTGELFF
clone size: once; D gene: NA; J gene: TRBJ2-1; V gene: TRBV6-5; CDR3 DNA: TGTGCCAGCAGTTACTCGACCGGAACCGGTGAGCAGTTCTTC; CDR3 protein: CASSYSTGTGEQFF
clone size: NA; D gene: NA; J gene: TRBJ2-3; V gene: TRBV7-9; CDR3 DNA: TGTGCCAGCAGCCCCGACAGTGTCACAGATACGCAGTATTTT; CDR3 protein: CASSPDSVTDTQYF
clone size: few; D gene: TRBD1; J gene: TRBJ1-2; V gene: TRBV4-3; CDR3 DNA: TGCGCCAGCAGCCAGGCTTCCGGGACAGCATATGGCTACACCTTC; CDR3 protein: CASSQASGTAYGYTF
clone size: NA; D gene: TRBD2; J gene: TRBJ2-1; V gene: TRBV19; CDR3 DNA: TGTGCCAGTAGTATAGCGGGAGGGATCAATGAGCAGTTCTTC; CDR3 protein: CASSIAGGINEQFF
clone size: NA; D gene: NA; J gene: TRBJ2-3; V gene: TRBV27; CDR3 DNA: TGTGCCAGCCGGGAGATAGGCACAGATACGCAGTATTTT; CDR3 protein: CASREIGTDTQYF
clone size: NA; D gene: NA; J gene: TRBJ1-2; V gene: TRBV28; CDR3 DNA: TGTGCCAGTACGACAGGATCCTATGGCTACACCTTC; CDR3 protein: CASTTGSYGYTF
clone size: few; D gene: NA; J gene: TRBJ2-3; V gene: TRBV25-1; CDR3 DNA: TGTGCCAGCAGTGGGCGGATAGATACGCAGTATTTT; CDR3 protein: CASSGRIDTQYF
clone size: NA; D gene: NA; J gene: TRBJ1-6; V gene: TRBV7-3; CDR3 DNA: TGTGCCAGCAGCTTAACCCCTAATTCACCCCTCCACTTT; CDR3 protein: CASSLTPNSPLHF
clone size: NA; D gene: TRBD1; J gene: TRBJ1-5; V gene: TRBV7-9; CDR3 DNA: TGTGCCAGCAGCTTAGAGGGGGCTCGGCAGCCCCAGCATTTT; CDR3 protein: CASSLEGARQPQHF
clone size: NA; D gene: NA; J gene: TRBJ2-7; V gene: TRBV6-6; CDR3 DNA: TGTGCCAGCTCCGCGGGGTACGAGCAGTACTTC; CDR3 protein: CASSAGYEQYF
clone size: NA; D gene: NA; J gene: TRBJ1-1; V gene: TRBV4-1; CDR3 DNA: TGCGCCAGCAGCCAACTTTTGGGGGTTTCGAACACTGAAGCTTTCTTT; CDR3 protein: CASSQLLGVSNTEAFF
clone size: NA; D gene: TRBD1; J gene: TRBJ1-1; V gene: TRBV19; CDR3 DNA: TGTGCCAGTAGTAGACAGGGGGTTGGGACTGAAGCTTTCTTT; CDR3 protein: CASSRQGVGTEAFF
clone size: NA; D gene: TRBD2; J gene: TRBJ2-3; V gene: TRBV11-3; CDR3 DNA: TGTGCCAGCAGCTTAGGGCTAGCGGGTAGCACAGATACGCAGTATTTT; CDR3 protein: CASSLGLAGSTDTQYF
clone size: NA; D gene: NA; J gene: TRBJ2-7; V gene: TRBV5-6; CDR3 DNA: TGTGCCAGCAGCTATAAACACGAGCAGTACTTC; CDR3 protein: CASSYKHEQYF
clone size: few; D gene: TRBD1; J gene: TRBJ1-5; V gene: TRBV7-8; CDR3 DNA: TGTGCCAGCAGCCCCGACAGGGGCCAAAATCAGCCCCAGCATTTT; CDR3 protein: CASSPDRGQNQPQHF
clone size: NA; D gene: TRBD2; J gene: TRBJ2-7; V gene: TRBV11-1; CDR3 DNA: TGTGCCAGCAGCACACGACTAGCGGGAAACGCATACGAGCAGTACTTC; CDR3 protein: CASSTRLAGNAYEQYF
clone size: NA; D gene: NA; J gene: TRBJ2-5; V gene: TRBV15; CDR3 DNA: TGTGCCACCAGCAGAGTGGGGGGTTTTTTGGGCAATCAAGAGACCCAGTACTTC; CDR3 protein: CATSRVGGFLGNQETQYF
clone size: NA; D gene: TRBD2; J gene: TRBJ2-3; V gene: TRBV11-2; CDR3 DNA: TGTGCCAGCAGCTTAGTCGGTAGCGGGAGATCAGATACGCAGTATTTT; CDR3 protein: CASSLVGSGRSDTQYF
clone size: NA; D gene: NA; J gene: TRBJ2-7; V gene: TRBV2; CDR3 DNA: TGTGCCAGCACAGGGGGGTCCTCTCCCTACGAGCAGTACTTC; CDR3 protein: CASTGGSSPYEQYF
clone size: NA; D gene: TRBD2; J gene: TRBJ2-1; V gene: TRBV19; CDR3 DNA: TGTGCCAGTAGTAGGGCAACGGGGGGGCGGAATGAGCAGTTCTTC; CDR3 protein: CASSRATGGRNEQFF
clone size: NA; D gene: TRBD2; J gene: TRBJ2-3; V gene: TRBV19; CDR3 DNA: TGTGCCAGTACTAGCGGGGCCTCAGATACGCAGTATTTT; CDR3 protein: CASTSGASDTQYF
clone size: NA; D gene: NA; J gene: TRBJ2-2; V gene: TRBV11-1; CDR3 DNA: TGTGCCAGCAGCTCGCAGCTCAACTCAGGGTCCGGGGAGCTGTTTTTT; CDR3 protein: CASSSQLNSGSGELFF